This T cell receptor beta chain appears in the sequencing data of a study of cytomegalovirus exposure and HLA in healthy donors. Broader study findings: A missense DCLRE1C variant was associated with V- and J-gene trimming of TCR beta chains in a later analysis, and an independent cohort replicated the association.

This CDR3 contains 16 residues. The germline V gene has CDR1 SGHDN and CDR2 FVKESK. V gave up 0 bases and J gave up 4 bases, with 14 bases separating them. Primers included in the PCR were 60 Vbeta and 13 Jbeta primers. The data were produced by immunoSEQ multiplex PCR, yet TCRdb's version contains in-frame clones alone and is incomplete. The data show some 210,000 clones, 70% to 85% seen once. This clone was counted a single time. Its antigen is unidentified. This chain links TRBV14 with TRBJ2-3, with a possible D match to TRBD1 (5 bases). This sequence was found in a male donor in good health and CMV-seronegative. Sequenced material: PBMCs. CDR3 region: CASSQDWGRVADTQYF. The CDR3 nucleotides are TGTGCCAGCAGCCAAGATTGGGGCAGGGTTGCAGATACGCAGTATTTT. The full variable domain, its missing parts supplied by reference TRBV14 and TRBJ2-3, is EAGVTQFPSHSVIEKGQTVTLRCDPISGHDNLYWYRRVMGKEIKFLLHFVKESKQDESGMPNNRFLAERTGGTYSTLKVQPAELEDSGVYFCASSQDWGRVADTQYFGPGTRLTVL.